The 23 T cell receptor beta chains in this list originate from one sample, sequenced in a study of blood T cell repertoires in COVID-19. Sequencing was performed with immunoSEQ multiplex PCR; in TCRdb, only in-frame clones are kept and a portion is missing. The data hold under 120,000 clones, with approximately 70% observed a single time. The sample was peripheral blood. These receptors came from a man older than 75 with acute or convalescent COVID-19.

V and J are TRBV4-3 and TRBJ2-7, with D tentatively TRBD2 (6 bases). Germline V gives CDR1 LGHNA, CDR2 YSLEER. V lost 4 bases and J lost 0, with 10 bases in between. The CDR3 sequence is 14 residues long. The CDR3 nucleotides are TGCGCCAGCAGCCCGGCGGGAAGCTCCTACGAGCAGTACTTC. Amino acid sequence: CASSPAGSSYEQYF.

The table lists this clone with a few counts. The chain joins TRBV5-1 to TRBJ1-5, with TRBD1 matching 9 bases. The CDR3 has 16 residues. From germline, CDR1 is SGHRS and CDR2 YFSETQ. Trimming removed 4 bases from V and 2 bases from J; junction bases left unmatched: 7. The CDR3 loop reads CASSHRQGDRNQPQHF. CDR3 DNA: TGCGCCAGCAGCCACCGACAGGGGGATCGCAATCAGCCCCAGCATTTT.

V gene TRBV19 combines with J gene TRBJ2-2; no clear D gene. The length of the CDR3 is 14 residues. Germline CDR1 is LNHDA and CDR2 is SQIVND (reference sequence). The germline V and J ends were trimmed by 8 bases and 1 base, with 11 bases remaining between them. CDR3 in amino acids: CASRLVWNTGELFF. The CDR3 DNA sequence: TGTGCCAGTCGTCTTGTGTGGAACACCGGGGAGCTGTTTTTT.

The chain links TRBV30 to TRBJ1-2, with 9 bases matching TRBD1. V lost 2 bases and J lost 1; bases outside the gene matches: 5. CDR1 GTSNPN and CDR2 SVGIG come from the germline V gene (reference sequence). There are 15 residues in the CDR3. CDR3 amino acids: CAWSSQGALNYGYTF. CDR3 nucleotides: TGTGCCTGGAGTTCACAGGGGGCCCTTAACTATGGCTACACCTTC.

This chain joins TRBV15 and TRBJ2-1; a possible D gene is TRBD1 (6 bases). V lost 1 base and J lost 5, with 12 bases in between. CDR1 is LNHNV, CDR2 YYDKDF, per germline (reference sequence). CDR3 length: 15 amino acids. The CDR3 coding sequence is TGTGCCACCAGCAGAGCAGGGGTCGGGAACAATGAGCAGTTCTTC. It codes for CATSRAGVGNNEQFF.

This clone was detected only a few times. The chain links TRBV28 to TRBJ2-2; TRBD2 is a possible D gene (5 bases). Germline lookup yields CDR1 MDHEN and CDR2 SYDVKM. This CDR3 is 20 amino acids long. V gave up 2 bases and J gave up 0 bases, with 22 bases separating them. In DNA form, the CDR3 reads TGTGCCAGCAGTTTACCCCTCGGTGGCGTTTTCGGGACGAACACCGGGGAGCTGTTTTTT. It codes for CASSLPLGGVFGTNTGELFF.

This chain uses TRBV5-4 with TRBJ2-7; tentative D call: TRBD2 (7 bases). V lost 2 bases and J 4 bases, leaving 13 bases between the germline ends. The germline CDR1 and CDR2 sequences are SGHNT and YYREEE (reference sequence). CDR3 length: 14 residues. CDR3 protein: CASSFPGGQYEQYF. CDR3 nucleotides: TGTGCCAGCAGCTTCCCCGGGGGGCAGTACGAGCAGTACTTC.

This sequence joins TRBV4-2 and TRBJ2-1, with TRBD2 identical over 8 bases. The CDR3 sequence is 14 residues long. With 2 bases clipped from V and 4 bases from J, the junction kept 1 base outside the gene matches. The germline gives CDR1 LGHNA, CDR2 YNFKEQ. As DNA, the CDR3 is TGTGCCAGCAGCCAAAGACTAGCGTACAATGAGCAGTTCTTC. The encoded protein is CASSQRLAYNEQFF.

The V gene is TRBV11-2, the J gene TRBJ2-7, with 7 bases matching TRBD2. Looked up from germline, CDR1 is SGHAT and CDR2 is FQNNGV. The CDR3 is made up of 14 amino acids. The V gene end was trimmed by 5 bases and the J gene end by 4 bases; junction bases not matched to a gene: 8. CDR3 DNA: TGTGCCAGCAGCCGCAGCGGGAACCGGTACGAGCAGTACTTC. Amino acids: CASSRSGNRYEQYF.

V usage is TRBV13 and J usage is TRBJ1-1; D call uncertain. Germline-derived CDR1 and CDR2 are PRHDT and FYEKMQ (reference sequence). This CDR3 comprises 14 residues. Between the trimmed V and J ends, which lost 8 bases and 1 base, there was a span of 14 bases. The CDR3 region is CASSAGGGNTEAFF. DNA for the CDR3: TGTGCCAGCTCCGCAGGTGGAGGGAACACTGAAGCTTTCTTT.

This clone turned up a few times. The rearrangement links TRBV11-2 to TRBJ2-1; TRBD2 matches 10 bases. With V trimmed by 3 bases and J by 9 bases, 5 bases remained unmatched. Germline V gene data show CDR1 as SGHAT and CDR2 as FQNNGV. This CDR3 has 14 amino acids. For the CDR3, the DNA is TGTGCCAGCAGCTTGGATACTAGCGGGGCTGAGCAGTTCTTC. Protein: CASSLDTSGAEQFF.

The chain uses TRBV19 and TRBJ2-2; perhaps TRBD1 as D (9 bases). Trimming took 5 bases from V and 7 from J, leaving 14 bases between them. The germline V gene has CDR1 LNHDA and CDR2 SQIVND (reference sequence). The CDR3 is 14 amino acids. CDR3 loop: CASSVAGQGGELFF. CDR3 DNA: TGTGCCAGTAGTGTAGCGGGACAGGGCGGGGAGCTGTTTTTT.

This chain's CDR3 is CASSPLATGTDTQYF. In nucleotides, the CDR3 is TGTGCCAGCAGTCCCCTAGCGACAGGCACAGATACGCAGTATTTT. The chain is built from TRBV27 and TRBJ2-3; D is possibly TRBD2 (6 bases). Deletions cut 5 bases from V and 1 base from J, with 13 bases between. Germline-derived CDR1 and CDR2 are MNHEY and SMNVEV (reference sequence). The CDR3 is made up of 15 amino acids.

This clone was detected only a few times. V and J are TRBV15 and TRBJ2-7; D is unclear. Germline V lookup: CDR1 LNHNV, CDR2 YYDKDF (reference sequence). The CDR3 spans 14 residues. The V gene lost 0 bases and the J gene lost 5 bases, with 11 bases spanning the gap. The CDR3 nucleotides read TGTGCCACCAGCAGAGATGAGTTCCCGCACGAGCAGTACTTC. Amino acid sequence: CATSRDEFPHEQYF.

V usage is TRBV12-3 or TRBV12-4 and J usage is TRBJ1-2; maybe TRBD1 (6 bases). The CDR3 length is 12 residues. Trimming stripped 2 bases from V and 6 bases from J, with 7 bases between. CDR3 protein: CASSLRGNGYTF. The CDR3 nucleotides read TGTGCCAGCAGTTTAAGGGGGAATGGCTACACCTTC.

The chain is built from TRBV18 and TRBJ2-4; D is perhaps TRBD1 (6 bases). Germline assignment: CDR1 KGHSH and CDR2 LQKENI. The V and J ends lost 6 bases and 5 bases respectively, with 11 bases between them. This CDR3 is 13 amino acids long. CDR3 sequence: CASSGTQQNIQYF. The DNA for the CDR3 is TGTGCCAGCTCCGGGACACAACAAAACATTCAGTACTTC.

The CDR3, as DNA: TGTGCCAGCAGCCTCGTTAGCGGGAACTCTGGTACGCAGTATTTT. Encoded protein: CASSLVSGNSGTQYF. V is TRBV6-2 or TRBV6-3 and J is TRBJ2-3; 8 bases line up with TRBD2. Germline V gene data show CDR1 as MNHEY and CDR2 as SVGEGT. The CDR3 runs to 15 residues. V shed 6 bases and J 8 bases; nucleotides not matched to a gene: 13.

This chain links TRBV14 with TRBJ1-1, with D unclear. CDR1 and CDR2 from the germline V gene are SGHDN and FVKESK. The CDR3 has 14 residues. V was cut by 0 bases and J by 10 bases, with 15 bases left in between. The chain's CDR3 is CASSQDQLYVRAFF. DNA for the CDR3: TGTGCCAGCAGCCAAGATCAGTTATACGTAAGAGCTTTCTTT.

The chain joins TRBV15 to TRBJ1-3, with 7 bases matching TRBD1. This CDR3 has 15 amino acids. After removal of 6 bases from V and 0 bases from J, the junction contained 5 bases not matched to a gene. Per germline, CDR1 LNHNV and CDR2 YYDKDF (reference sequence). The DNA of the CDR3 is TGTGCCACCAGGTCCCGGGACAGCTCTGGAAACACCATATATTTT. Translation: CATRSRDSSGNTIYF.

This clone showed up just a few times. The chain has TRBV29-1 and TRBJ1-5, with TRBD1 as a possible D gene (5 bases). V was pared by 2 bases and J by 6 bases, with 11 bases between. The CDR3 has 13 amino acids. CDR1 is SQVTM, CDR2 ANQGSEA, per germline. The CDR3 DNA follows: TGCAGCGTTGAAATAGGGGAAGGTCAGCCCCAGCATTTT. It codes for CSVEIGEGQPQHF.

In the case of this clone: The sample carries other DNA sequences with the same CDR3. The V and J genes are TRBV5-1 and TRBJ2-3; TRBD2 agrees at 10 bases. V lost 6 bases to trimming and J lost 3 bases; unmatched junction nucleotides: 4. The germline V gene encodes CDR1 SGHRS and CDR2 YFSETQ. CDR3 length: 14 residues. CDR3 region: CASTQTSGTDTQYF. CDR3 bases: TGCGCCAGCACCCAGACTAGCGGGACAGATACGCAGTATTTT.

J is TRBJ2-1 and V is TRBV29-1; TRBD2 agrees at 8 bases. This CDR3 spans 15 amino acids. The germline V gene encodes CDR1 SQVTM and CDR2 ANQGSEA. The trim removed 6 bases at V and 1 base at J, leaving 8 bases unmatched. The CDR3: CSVAPSGSSYNEQFF. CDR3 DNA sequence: TGCAGCGTGGCCCCCAGCGGGAGTTCCTACAATGAGCAGTTCTTC.

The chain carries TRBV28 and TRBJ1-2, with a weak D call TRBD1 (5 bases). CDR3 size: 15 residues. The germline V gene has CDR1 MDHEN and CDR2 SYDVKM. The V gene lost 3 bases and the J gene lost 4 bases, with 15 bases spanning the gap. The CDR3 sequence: CASSFYGGSGYGYTF. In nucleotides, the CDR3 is TGTGCCAGCAGTTTCTATGGGGGGTCCGGCTATGGCTACACCTTC.